This T cell receptor beta chain is drawn from a study of cytomegalovirus exposure and HLA in healthy donors. The trim removed 3 bases at V and 6 bases at J, leaving 11 bases unmatched. Germline values: CDR1 SGHRS, CDR2 YFSETQ. CDR3 length equals 16 residues. Donors likely had unrecorded immune exposures despite being nominally healthy when sampled. This PCR relied on a set of 60 Vbeta primers and 13 Jbeta primers. Generated by immunoSEQ multiplex PCR, the TCRdb table keeps only in-frame clones and is missing some. The table includes about 160,000 clones, around 76% detected once. This clonotype was obtained from a man aged 55-75 years in good health and CMV-seronegative. The source material was PBMCs. The rearrangement joins TRBV5-1 to TRBJ2-1; 8 positions agree with TRBD2. Written as DNA, the CDR3 is TGCGCCAGCAGCTCCTCCGGGACTAGTGGATTCAATGAGCAGTTCTTC. Translated, it gives CASSSSGTSGFNEQFF.